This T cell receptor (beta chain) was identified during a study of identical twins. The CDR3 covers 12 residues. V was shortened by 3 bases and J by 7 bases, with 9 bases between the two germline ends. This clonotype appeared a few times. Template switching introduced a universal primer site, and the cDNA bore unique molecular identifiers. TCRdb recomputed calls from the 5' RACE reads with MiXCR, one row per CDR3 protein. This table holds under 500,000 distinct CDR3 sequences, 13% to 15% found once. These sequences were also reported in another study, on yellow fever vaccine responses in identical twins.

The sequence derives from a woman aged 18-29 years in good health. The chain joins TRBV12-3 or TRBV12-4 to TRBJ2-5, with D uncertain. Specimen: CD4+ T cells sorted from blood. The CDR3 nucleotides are TGTGCCAGCAGTTTGGTTAGGGCGACCCAGTACTTC. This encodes CASSLVRATQYF.